This T cell receptor (beta chain) was sequenced for a study of T cells in localized non-small cell lung cancer. As to this clone: Its antigen is undetermined.

Assay used: immunoSEQ multiplex PCR; TCRdb lists only in-frame clones, some missing. The sample gives fewer than 7,000 clones, less than 40% of which show up once; 8.2% is in the top ten. Points from the study as a whole: Uninvolved nearby lung showed the greatest T cell clonality, exceeding that found in tumor. Longer overall survival accompanied higher blood T cell density.

CDR1 LNHDA and CDR2 SQIVND come from the germline V gene (reference sequence). V was cut by 3 bases and J by 7 bases, with 12 bases left in between. The CDR3 is 14 amino acids. The starting material was lung tumor tissue, obtained before any cancer treatment. The chain uses TRBV19 and TRBJ2-2, with D unresolved. This TCR came from a male donor older than 55 with stage I squamous cell lung carcinoma. The CDR3: CASSISLVIGELFF. DNA for the CDR3: TGTGCCAGTAGTATCAGTCTAGTAATCGGGGAGCTGTTTTTT.